The rows below give T cell receptor beta chains drawn from one sample of a study of human versus mouse CDR3 diversity and MHC coevolution. Assay: immunoSEQ multiplex PCR; the TCRdb copy retains only in-frame clones and omits some. The profile covers about 83,000 clones, with approximately 90% appearing a single time and more than 0.13% taken by the ten largest. Material: naive CD4+ T cells from blood. Receptor source: a person aged 30 to 70 in good health. CDR3s include the opening cysteine and the closing phenylalanine or tryptophan. Fields, in order: D gene, J gene, V gene, clone size, CDR3 protein, CDR3 DNA. A D gene is named only where the DNA matches it firmly. Clone size, where shown, is once, few, many, or a class for clones that have expanded.

D gene: -; J gene: TRBJ1-5; V gene: TRBV27; clone size: -; CDR3 protein: CASSITGKPQHF; CDR3 DNA: TGTGCCAGCAGTATTACAGGGAAACCCCAGCATTTT
D gene: -; J gene: TRBJ1-1; V gene: TRBV2; clone size: -; CDR3 protein: CASSKGVGTEAFF; CDR3 DNA: TGTGCCAGCAGCAAAGGGGTGGGCACTGAAGCTTTCTTT
D gene: -; J gene: TRBJ2-1; V gene: TRBV28; clone size: -; CDR3 protein: CASLAQGPYNEQFF; CDR3 DNA: TGTGCCAGTTTAGCACAGGGACCCTACAATGAGCAGTTCTTC
D gene: -; J gene: TRBJ1-5; V gene: TRBV6-1; clone size: once; CDR3 protein: CASSARRNHSNQPQHF; CDR3 DNA: TGTGCCAGCAGTGCTAGGCGGAACCATAGCAATCAGCCCCAGCATTTT
D gene: -; J gene: TRBJ2-7; V gene: TRBV19; clone size: -; CDR3 protein: CASRRASGDRSYEQYF; CDR3 DNA: TGTGCCAGTAGAAGGGCTTCGGGGGACAGATCCTACGAGCAGTACTTC
D gene: -; J gene: TRBJ1-1; V gene: TRBV7-9; clone size: -; CDR3 protein: CASSLGGRGGNTEAFF; CDR3 DNA: TGTGCCAGCAGCTTAGGGGGACGGGGGGGAAACACTGAAGCTTTCTTT
D gene: -; J gene: TRBJ2-5; V gene: TRBV7-6; clone size: -; CDR3 protein: CASTIGGVSFETQYF; CDR3 DNA: TGTGCCAGCACCATCGGGGGTGTGTCTTTTGAGACCCAGTACTTC
D gene: TRBD1; J gene: TRBJ1-5; V gene: TRBV12-5; clone size: few; CDR3 protein: CASGSDRDAKPQHF; CDR3 DNA: TGTGCTAGTGGCTCAGACAGGGACGCCAAGCCCCAGCATTTT
D gene: TRBD1; J gene: TRBJ1-2; V gene: TRBV11-2; clone size: -; CDR3 protein: CASSPGGSRTNYGYTF; CDR3 DNA: TGTGCCAGCAGCCCAGGGGGGTCCCGCACTAACTATGGCTACACCTTC
D gene: TRBD1; J gene: TRBJ1-6; V gene: TRBV25-1; clone size: -; CDR3 protein: CASSTSTGRHSPLHF; CDR3 DNA: TGTGCCAGCAGCACTTCGACAGGGAGGCATTCACCCCTCCACTTT
D gene: -; J gene: TRBJ1-1; V gene: TRBV6-5; clone size: -; CDR3 protein: CASGPSWNTEAFF; CDR3 DNA: TGTGCCAGCGGCCCAAGTTGGAACACTGAAGCTTTCTTT
D gene: -; J gene: TRBJ2-7; V gene: TRBV23-1; clone size: -; CDR3 protein: CASGKYRLAYEQYF; CDR3 DNA: TGCGCCAGCGGAAAGTACAGGTTAGCCTACGAGCAGTACTTC
D gene: TRBD2; J gene: TRBJ2-7; V gene: TRBV28; clone size: -; CDR3 protein: CASRSGGGNTYEQYF; CDR3 DNA: TGTGCCAGCAGGTCGGGGGGGGGAAACACCTACGAGCAGTACTTC